These 6 T cell receptor beta chains share one sample of origin, sequenced in a study of shared clonotypes between healthy human individuals. The method was immunoSEQ multiplex PCR; TCRdb's version includes in-frame clones alone and lacks a portion of them. This sample has 980,000 or so clones, with 76% found just once. The sequencing input was memory CD4+ T cells sorted from blood. Subset of the sample: CD45RA-negative fraction. These receptor sequences come from a man aged 18 to 29 in good health.

The chain is built from TRBV4-1 and TRBJ1-2; the D gene is possibly TRBD1 (6 bases). This CDR3 is 16 amino acids long. Germline assignment: CDR1 MGHRA and CDR2 YSYEKL. Trimming removed 1 base from V and 0 bases from J, with 12 bases in between. The CDR3 here is CASSQAGGAANYGYTF. As DNA, the CDR3 is TGCGCCAGCAGCCAAGCCGGGGGCGCAGCTAACTATGGCTACACCTTC.

The chain is built from TRBV5-6 and TRBJ1-6; tentative D call: TRBD1 (6 bases). Germline V lookup: CDR1 SGHDT, CDR2 YYEEEE. The CDR3 consists of 16 residues. The V end lost 0 bases, the J end lost 9 bases, and 16 bases lay between the germline ends. This chain's CDR3 is CASSLAAGGLTSPLHF. For the CDR3, the DNA is TGTGCCAGCAGCTTGGCCGCGGGGGGGCTTACTTCACCCCTCCACTTT.

A few counts support this clone. The rearrangement uses TRBV27 and TRBJ2-6; D gene uncertain. The V end lost 6 bases, the J end lost 1 base, and 13 bases lay between the germline ends. CDR1 and CDR2 (germline): MNHEY, SMNVEV (reference sequence). The length of the CDR3 is 16 residues. CDR3 sequence: CASSRYGTSGANVLTF. CDR3 DNA sequence: TGTGCCAGCAGCCGGTACGGTACTTCTGGGGCCAACGTCCTGACTTTC.

About this clone itself: This same CDR3 is encoded by further DNA sequences in the sample. The chain combines TRBV28 with TRBJ1-2; maybe TRBD1 (6 bases). V lost 2 bases to trimming and J lost 8 bases, with 12 bases between them. CDR1 and CDR2 from the germline V gene are MDHEN and SYDVKM. The CDR3 totals 13 residues. CDR3 sequence: CASSLRGARGYTF. DNA for the CDR3: TGTGCCAGCAGTTTACGGGGGGCGCGGGGCTACACCTTC.

The rearrangement uses TRBV5-1 and TRBJ2-4, with 9 positions matching TRBD2. V gave up 0 bases and J gave up 2 bases; unmatched junction bases: 3. This CDR3 has 16 residues. The germline gives CDR1 SGHRS, CDR2 YFSETQ. This CDR3 is CASSLGAGGSKNIQYF. The CDR3 nucleotides read TGCGCCAGCAGCTTGGGAGCGGGGGGATCCAAAAACATTCAGTACTTC.

The chain is built from TRBV6-1 and TRBJ1-5; D unresolved. This CDR3 is 13 amino acids long. V dropped 10 bases and J dropped 1 base, with 11 bases sitting between them. Germline V gene data show CDR1 as MNHNS and CDR2 as SASEGT. The CDR3 sequence: CATSLVSNQPQHF. CDR3 DNA: TGTGCCACCTCGCTTGTGAGCAATCAGCCCCAGCATTTT.